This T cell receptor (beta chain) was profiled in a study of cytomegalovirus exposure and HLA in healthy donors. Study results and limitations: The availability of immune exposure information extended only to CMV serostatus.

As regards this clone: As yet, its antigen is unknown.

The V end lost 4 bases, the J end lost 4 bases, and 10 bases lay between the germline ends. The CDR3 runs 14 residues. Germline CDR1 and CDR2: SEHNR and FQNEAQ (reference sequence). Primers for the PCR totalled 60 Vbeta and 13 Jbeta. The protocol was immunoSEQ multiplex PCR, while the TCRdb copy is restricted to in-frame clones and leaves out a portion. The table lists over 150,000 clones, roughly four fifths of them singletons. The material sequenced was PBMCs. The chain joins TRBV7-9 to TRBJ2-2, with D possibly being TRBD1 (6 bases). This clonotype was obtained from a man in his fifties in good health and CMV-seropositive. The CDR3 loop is CASSSGQFTGELFF. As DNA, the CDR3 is TGTGCCAGCAGCTCTGGACAGTTCACCGGGGAGCTGTTTTTT.